The next 18 T cell receptor beta chains were all read from a single sample in a study of glioma-infiltrating T cells after dendritic cell vaccination. The sample's time point: after dendritic cell vaccination, including at tumor progression/relapse. The table came from immunoSEQ multiplex PCR; TCRdb's copy has only in-frame clones and leaves some out. The sample includes roughly 80,000 clones, roughly 91% seen only once; the top ten take 2% to 2.5%. The sequences come from blood, collected after dendritic cell vaccination. The receptors shown here come from a human donor with glioblastoma.

The chain employs TRBV20-1 and TRBJ2-1; D might be TRBD2 (5 bases). Germline V CDR1 and CDR2: DFQATT, SNEGSKA (reference sequence). Trimming shortened V by 6 bases and J by 13 bases, and 13 bases separated the two germline ends. This CDR3 contains 10 residues. CDR3 bases: TGCAGTGCCTGGGAGAGACGTCAGTTCTTC. This encodes CSAWERRQFF.

The chain joins TRBV5-1 to TRBJ1-1; 8 nucleotides align to TRBD1. The CDR3 runs to 14 residues. V lost 6 bases and J lost 1; bases outside the gene matches: 5. The germline V gene has CDR1 SGHRS and CDR2 YFSETQ. CDR3 sequence reads: CASTWTGTNTEAFF. The CDR3 DNA sequence: TGCGCCAGCACCTGGACAGGGACGAACACTGAAGCTTTCTTT.

The CDR3 sequence: CASSLVTGGGGNTIYF. CDR3 coding DNA: TGCGCCAGCAGCTTGGTGACAGGGGGAGGTGGAAACACCATATATTTT. The gene calls are TRBV5-1 and TRBJ1-3; 9 bases line up with TRBD1. The trim removed 0 bases at V and 3 bases at J, leaving 4 bases unmatched. The CDR3 consists of 16 residues. The V gene's germline CDR1 is SGHRS and CDR2 YFSETQ.

CDR3 in DNA: TGTGCCAGCAGCTCGTCCGGGAGGGCCCTCGGTGATACGCAGTATTTT. Translation gives CASSSSGRALGDTQYF. The chain employs TRBV9 and TRBJ2-3; the match to TRBD2 covers 8 bases. The CDR3 consists of 16 residues. The germline gives CDR1 SGDLS, CDR2 YYNGEE. With 4 bases clipped from V and 6 bases from J, the junction kept 13 bases outside the gene matches.

The V and J genes are TRBV5-1 and TRBJ2-7, with D possibly matching TRBD1 (6 bases). Germline V lookup: CDR1 SGHRS, CDR2 YFSETQ. The V end was cut by 4 bases, the J end by 1 base, with 9 bases between. The length of the CDR3 is 13 residues. CDR3 sequence reads: CASSAQGSYEQYF. In nucleotides, the CDR3 is TGCGCCAGCAGCGCACAGGGTTCCTACGAGCAGTACTTC.

The chain uses TRBV7-2 and TRBJ2-5; 10 positions agree with TRBD2. With 8 bases clipped from V and 5 bases from J, the junction kept 8 bases outside the gene matches. This CDR3 is 14 amino acids long. Per the germline V gene, CDR1 is SGHTA and CDR2 is FQGNSA. The CDR3 is CASCPLAGVETQYF. The DNA for the CDR3 is TGTGCCAGCTGTCCCCTAGCGGGAGTGGAGACCCAGTACTTC.

The chain has TRBV15 and TRBJ1-5; D is uncertain. This CDR3 has 13 residues. The germline gives CDR1 LNHNV, CDR2 YYDKDF (reference sequence). The V and J ends lost 1 base and 4 bases respectively, with 5 bases between them. Here the CDR3 DNA reads TGTGCCACCAGCAGAGTAGCGAATCAGCCCCAGCATTTT. It encodes CATSRVANQPQHF. Filled out from reference TRBV15 and TRBJ1-5, the complete variable domain reads DAMVIQNPRYQVTQFGKPVTLSCSQTLNHNVMYWYQQKSSQAPKLLFHYYDKDFNNEADTPDNFQSRRPNTSFCFLDIRSPGLGDTAMYLCATSRVANQPQHFGDGTRLSIL.

The chain has TRBV6-1 and TRBJ2-7; 9 bases are a match to TRBD1. The CDR3 contains 17 residues. The ends lost 1 base at V and 4 bases at J; junction bases unmatched: 11. Looked up from germline, CDR1 is MNHNS and CDR2 is SASEGT. The CDR3 DNA is TGTGCCAGCAGTGAAGAGGGACAGGGCTTCCTGGGGTACGAGCAGTACTTC. Its protein is CASSEEGQGFLGYEQYF.

This clone has a single count. The chain couples TRBV7-2 to TRBJ2-4; a possible D gene is TRBD1 (5 bases). Germline-derived CDR1 and CDR2 are SGHTA and FQGNSA. The V end was cut by 2 bases, the J end by 1 base, with 15 bases between. CDR3 length equals 17 residues. CDR3 sequence reads: CASSLFFQTVAKNIQYF. The CDR3 DNA reads TGTGCCAGCAGCTTATTCTTTCAGACAGTTGCCAAAAACATTCAGTACTTC.

This clone was counted between two and nine times. The chain uses TRBV2 and TRBJ2-6; 7 bases are a match to TRBD1. The V gene's germline CDR1 is SNHLY and CDR2 FYNNEI. The CDR3 extends over 15 amino acids. V shed 6 bases and J 3 bases; nucleotides not matched to a gene: 5. CDR3 bases: TGTGCCAGCAGGGGACAGAATATTGGGGCCAACGTCCTGACTTTC. Encoded protein: CASRGQNIGANVLTF.

The rearrangement joins TRBV19 to TRBJ2-6, with TRBD1 matching over 8 bases. From germline, CDR1 is LNHDA and CDR2 SQIVND (reference sequence). The trim removed 8 bases at V and 4 bases at J, leaving 19 bases unmatched. The CDR3 is 19 amino acids. Written as DNA, the CDR3 is TGTGCCAGTTGCTGTGGTTCCCAGGGGGCCTCGACCGGGGCCAACGTCCTGACTTTC. Protein sequence: CASCCGSQGASTGANVLTF.

The chain recombines TRBV6-6 with TRBJ2-7; 8 bases fit TRBD2. V trimming: 1 base; J trimming: 6 bases; junction bases outside the gene matches: 2. Germline V CDR1 and CDR2: MNHNY, SVGAGI (reference sequence). This CDR3 region has 13 residues. Here the CDR3 reads CASSYWSGGEQYF. CDR3 nucleotide sequence: TGTGCCAGCAGTTACTGGAGCGGGGGCGAGCAGTACTTC.

J is TRBJ2-7 and V is TRBV6-1; maybe TRBD2 (6 bases). Germline-derived CDR1 and CDR2 are MNHNS and SASEGT. The CDR3 sequence is 13 residues long. With 4 bases removed from V and 1 base from J, the gap between germline ends came to 8 bases. CDR3 in amino acids: CASSGGLSYEQYF. The CDR3 nucleotides are TGTGCCAGCAGTGGCGGACTATCCTACGAGCAGTACTTC.

The genes are TRBV5-1 and TRBJ1-1; 10 bases are shared with TRBD1. The CDR3 is made up of 15 amino acids. The V and J ends lost 2 bases and 3 bases, in that order; junction bases with no gene match: 4. The V gene's germline CDR1 is SGHRS and CDR2 YFSETQ. This CDR3 is CASSFGTGVDTEAFF. The CDR3 nucleotides are TGCGCCAGCAGCTTCGGGACAGGGGTGGACACTGAAGCTTTCTTT.

This clone is a singleton in its sample. The rearrangement links TRBV29-1 to TRBJ1-4; 8 nucleotides match TRBD1. This CDR3 has 14 amino acids. The J segment lost 5 bases and the V segment lost 6 bases, leaving 8 bases of the junction unmatched. Germline-derived CDR1 and CDR2 are SQVTM and ANQGSEA. The CDR3 DNA sequence: TGCAGCGTCCCCGGGACAGGCCGGAATGAAAAACTGTTTTTT. The encoded protein is CSVPGTGRNEKLFF.

The V gene is TRBV27, the J gene TRBJ2-7; no clear D gene. Trimming stripped 3 bases from V and 3 bases from J, with 12 bases between. Germline-derived CDR1 and CDR2 are MNHEY and SMNVEV (reference sequence). The CDR3 sequence is 14 residues long. CDR3 nucleotide sequence: TGTGCCAGCAGTTTCGGCGGTACTATCTACGAGCAGTACTTC. Translation gives CASSFGGTIYEQYF.

This clone was seen more than once but under ten times. The rearrangement links TRBV9 to TRBJ2-5; 7 bases map to TRBD2. The ends lost 4 bases at V and 5 bases at J; junction bases unmatched: 11. Germline CDR1 SGDLS, CDR2 YYNGEE. The CDR3 has 15 amino acids. This CDR3 reads CASSLSGNWPETQYF. CDR3 in DNA: TGTGCCAGCAGCCTAAGCGGGAACTGGCCTGAGACCCAGTACTTC. The whole variable domain, remainder taken from reference TRBV9 and TRBJ2-5, is DSGVTQTPKHLITATGQRVTLRCSPRSGDLSVYWYQQSLDQGLQFLIQYYNGEERAKGNILERFSAQQFPDLHSELNLSSLELGDSALYFCASSLSGNWPETQYFGPGTRLLVL.

V and J are TRBV27 and TRBJ2-3; 11 bases fit TRBD2. With V trimmed by 5 bases and J by 2 bases, 9 bases remained unmatched. This CDR3 spans 17 amino acids. CDR1 is MNHEY, CDR2 SMNVEV, per germline (reference sequence). The CDR3 nucleotides read TGTGCCAGCAGTACTACCGGGACTAGCGGTTCCACAGATACGCAGTATTTT. Its protein is CASSTTGTSGSTDTQYF.